The clone carrying this T cell receptor beta chain has just one count. The data derive from a study of blood T cell repertoires in COVID-19. At the level of the study: T cells, B-cell-depleted T cells, or PBMCs supplied cDNA or gDNA.

The CDR3 has 15 amino acids. CDR1 and CDR2 from the germline V gene are MNHNS and SASEGT. V shed 3 bases and J 1 base; nucleotides not matched to a gene: 4. TCRdb's table, derived via immunoSEQ multiplex PCR, lists solely in-frame clones and lacks some. This sample has hundreds of thousands of clones, with approximately 84% found just once. The cohort comprised adults aged roughly 18 to 100 years residing in 24 US areas. Cohorts were based on clinical histories the participants reported. This sequence was found in a man aged 35 to 55 who had recovered from COVID-19. This chain connects TRBV6-1 to TRBJ1-1, with 8 positions matching TRBD1. Sequencing was done on a sample of PBMCs or T cells enriched from blood (not recorded which). Here the CDR3 reads CASSDQGARNTEAFF. CDR3 in DNA: TGTGCCAGCAGTGATCAGGGGGCGCGGAACACTGAAGCTTTCTTT.